This TCR beta chain originates from a study of CD8 T cells in ankylosing spondylitis. This clonotype was seen more than once but under ten times. Its antigen is undetermined. Findings of the study overall: Matched synovial fluid from ankylosing spondylitis patients was reported to be enriched for disease-linked clones. Earlier studies detected some motif variants in reactive arthritis synovial fluid and blood. Among TCR beta sequences, a motif of under ten highly homologous variants appeared characteristic of ankylosing spondylitis blood. Clones linked to the disease showed a CD8+ phenotype. They occurred at relatively low frequencies in peripheral blood.

The CDR3 has 21 residues. Losses at the gene ends were 1 base for V and 0 bases for J; bases not matched to a gene: 21. Germline V gene lookup returns CDR1 DFQATT and CDR2 SNEGSKA (reference sequence). Quantitative barcoded 5'-RACE was used to prepare TCR beta libraries. TCRdb recomputed calls from the 5' RACE reads with MiXCR, one row per CDR3 protein. The sample holds 750,000 to 850,000 distinct CDR3 sequences, about 11% seen once. The sample consisted of blood, either unsorted or a sorted T cell fraction (not recorded which). The sequence was obtained from a male donor with ankylosing spondylitis. This chain uses TRBV20-1 with TRBJ2-5, with TRBD2 identical over 9 bases. The DNA of the CDR3 is TGCAGTGCTAGAGTCCGCGGCCCTCACAGAGGACTAGCGACAAACCAAGAGACCCAGTACTTC. Residues: CSARVRGPHRGLATNQETQYF.